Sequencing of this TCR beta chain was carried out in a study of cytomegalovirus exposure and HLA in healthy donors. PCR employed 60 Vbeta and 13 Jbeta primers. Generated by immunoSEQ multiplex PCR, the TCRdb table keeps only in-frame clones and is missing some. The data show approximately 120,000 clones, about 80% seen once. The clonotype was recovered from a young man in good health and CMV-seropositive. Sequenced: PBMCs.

CDR3 nucleotide sequence: TGCGCCAGCAGCTTACAGGGGGGGAGAGACATTCAGTACTTC. Amino acid sequence: CASSLQGGRDIQYF. The rearrangement links TRBV5-1 to TRBJ2-4, with a tentative D call TRBD1 (8 bases). Trimming removed 2 bases at V and 8 bases at J, with 14 bases between. This CDR3 has 14 amino acids. CDR1 SGHRS and CDR2 YFSETQ come from the germline V gene. Looking up the rest from reference TRBV5-1 and TRBJ2-4 gives the full variable domain: KAGVTQTPRYLIKTRGQQVTLSCSPISGHRSVSWYQQTPGQGLQFLFEYFSETQRNKGNFPGRFSGRQFSNSRSEMNVSTLELGDSALYLCASSLQGGRDIQYFGAGTRLSVL.